The 24 T cell receptor beta chains in this list originate from one sample, sequenced in a study of CXCR3-negative and CXCR3-positive naive CD8 T cells. Each TRB cDNA library was prepared by 5' RACE (with UMI labels). TCRdb reprocessed the 5' RACE reads; each CDR3 protein has one entry and no DNA is given. The table lists 45,000 to 65,000 distinct CDR3 sequences. Sequencing was carried out using naive CXCR3- CD8+ T cells from blood. The subset: CD45RO-CCR7+CD27+CD95- naive CD8+ T cells lacking CXCR3 (TNR3-). Receptors were obtained from a human donor in good health. Some clones in this sample may be carry-over from other donors' samples.

The chain recombines TRBV11-2 with TRBJ2-3. CDR1 and CDR2 from the germline V gene are SGHAT and FQNNGV. CDR3 length: 15 amino acids. CDR3 loop: CASSLQARSTDTQYF. Full variable domain (rest looked up from reference TRBV11-2 and TRBJ2-3): EAGVAQSPRYKIIEKRQSVAFWCNPISGHATLYWYQQILGQGPKLLIQFQNNGVVDDSQLPKDRFSAERLKGVDSTLKIQPAKLEDSAVYLCASSLQARSTDTQYFGPGTRLTVL.

The chain links TRBV19 to TRBJ1-2. Germline V gene sequence: CDR1 LNHDA, CDR2 SQIVND (reference sequence). This CDR3 contains 14 residues. This CDR3 reads CASGPDDVNYGYTF.

The chain couples TRBV14 to TRBJ2-7. The CDR3 loop spans 15 amino acids. CDR1 is SGHDN and CDR2 is FVKESK in the germline V gene. CDR3 in amino acids: CASSQARLTPHEQYF.

The J gene is TRBJ2-1, the V gene TRBV6-4; the TCRdb call, TRBD1, lacks DNA for checking. Per the germline V gene, CDR1 is MRHNA and CDR2 is SNTAGT. This CDR3 spans 16 amino acids. The CDR3 sequence: CASSGIPGTQLNEQFF.

V gene TRBV6-5 combines with J gene TRBJ2-1; TCRdb's D gene call, TRBD1, goes unchecked for lack of DNA. The germline CDR1 and CDR2 sequences are MNHEY and SVGAGI. The CDR3 runs 14 residues. The CDR3 here is CASISGTANNEQFF.

The V gene is TRBV7-6, the J gene TRBJ2-2; TCRdb outputs TRBD1, but without DNA this stays unchecked. The CDR3 runs to 14 residues. Per the germline V gene, CDR1 is SGHVS and CDR2 is FNYEAQ. CDR3 residues: CASSSGADTGELFF.

The chain couples TRBV29-1 to TRBJ1-2. Germline assignment: CDR1 SQVTM and CDR2 ANQGSEA. The CDR3 loop spans 17 amino acids. CDR3 residues: CSVEDPERPTANYGYTF.

V gene TRBV28 combines with J gene TRBJ2-5. CDR1 MDHEN and CDR2 SYDVKM come from the germline V gene. The CDR3 runs to 14 residues. CDR3 sequence reads: CASSDSLGQETQYF.

J is TRBJ2-7 and V is TRBV27; TCRdb proposes TRBD1, but this gene call is untestable without DNA. Germline-derived CDR1 and CDR2 are MNHEY and SMNVEV (reference sequence). CDR3 size: 15 residues. The CDR3 is CASSPREGGFYEQYF.

The chain is built from TRBV10-3 and TRBJ2-4; the TCRdb call, TRBD1, lacks DNA for checking. Germline CDR1 and CDR2: ENHRY and SYGVKD. CDR3 length equals 14 residues. The CDR3 loop reads CAISSREFKNIQYF.

This chain uses TRBV7-6 with TRBJ2-7; TCRdb designates TRBD1, a call that cannot be tested without DNA. Germline V gene data show CDR1 as SGHVS and CDR2 as FNYEAQ. The CDR3 extends over 16 amino acids. The CDR3 protein is CASSLGPPGSTYEQYF.

The rearrangement uses TRBV28 and TRBJ2-7; TCRdb indicates TRBD1, and absent DNA this call remains unverified. There are 13 residues in the CDR3. Germline values: CDR1 MDHEN, CDR2 SYDVKM. CDR3: CASSMTGWGEQYF.

This clonotype ranks as medium-sized (0.01 to 0.1%) in terms of frequency. This chain joins TRBV29-1 and TRBJ2-3. The CDR3 is made up of 13 amino acids. Germline CDR1 is SQVTM and CDR2 is ANQGSEA. CDR3 residues: CSVGTASTDTQYF.

The V gene is TRBV6-6, the J gene TRBJ1-1; TCRdb lists TRBD1, though no DNA is available to test this call. The CDR3 contains 14 residues. Germline CDR1 reads MNHNY; CDR2 reads SVGAGI (reference sequence). CDR3 sequence reads: CASSYRTVNTEAFF.

The chain has TRBV15 and TRBJ2-3; lacking DNA, the TRBD1 call made by TCRdb goes unchecked. Per germline, CDR1 LNHNV and CDR2 YYDKDF (reference sequence). There are 15 residues in the CDR3. CDR3 loop: CATSREAGAPDTQYF. The full variable domain, completed using reference TRBV15 and TRBJ2-3, is DAMVIQNPRYQVTQFGKPVTLSCSQTLNHNVMYWYQQKSSQAPKLLFHYYDKDFNNEADTPDNFQSRRPNTSFCFLDIRSPGLGDTAMYLCATSREAGAPDTQYFGPGTRLTVL.

CDR3: CAISEVGQGYEQYF. This chain uses TRBV10-3 with TRBJ2-7; TCRdb outputs TRBD1, but without DNA this stays unchecked. Per the germline V gene, CDR1 is ENHRY and CDR2 is SYGVKD. The CDR3 is 14 residues long.

The V and J genes are TRBV7-9 and TRBJ1-4. Germline values: CDR1 SEHNR, CDR2 FQNEAQ (reference sequence). This CDR3 has 12 residues. CDR3 region: CASVAGGEKLFF. Using reference TRBV7-9 and TRBJ1-4 for the parts outside the CDR3, the full variable domain is DTGVSQNPRHKITKRGQNVTFRCDPISEHNRLYWYRQTLGQGPEFLTYFQNEAQLEKSRLLSDRFSAERPKGSFSTLEIQRTEQGDSAMYLCASVAGGEKLFFGSGTQLSVL.

This chain joins TRBV28 and TRBJ2-7. This CDR3 spans 13 amino acids. Germline assignment: CDR1 MDHEN and CDR2 SYDVKM. CDR3 region: CASSADHSYEQYF.

The rearrangement joins TRBV7-9 to TRBJ2-1; without DNA, the TCRdb call of TRBD1 cannot be checked. CDR3 size: 17 residues. The V gene's germline CDR1 is SEHNR and CDR2 FQNEAQ (reference sequence). The CDR3 region is CASSQTTRGRMYNEQFF.

This chain joins TRBV6-5 and TRBJ2-1. This CDR3 is 14 amino acids long. Germline V gene data show CDR1 as MNHEY and CDR2 as SVGAGI. This CDR3 reads CASSYSPFGNEQFF.

The rearrangement uses TRBV6-6 and TRBJ2-7; the D gene TCRdb calls, TRBD2, cannot be checked with no DNA. This CDR3 has 18 amino acids. Germline V gene data show CDR1 as MNHNY and CDR2 as SVGAGI (reference sequence). Here the CDR3 reads CASSQAPYSGGDSYEQYF.

The chain couples TRBV14 to TRBJ2-7; TCRdb picks TRBD1, but there is no DNA to check that call. The CDR3 consists of 14 residues. CDR1 SGHDN and CDR2 FVKESK come from the germline V gene. The CDR3 sequence is CASSYRDSHYEQYF.

The chain has TRBV4-3 and TRBJ2-1; the TRBD1 assignment by TCRdb is unverifiable without DNA. The germline V gene has CDR1 LGHNA and CDR2 YSLEER. This CDR3 region has 14 residues. The chain's CDR3 is CASIDGGGCDEQFF.

The chain combines TRBV12-3 or TRBV12-4 with TRBJ2-7; with no DNA, the TCRdb D assignment of TRBD2 cannot be verified. The CDR3 consists of 15 residues. The CDR3 sequence: CASSSEREDGHEQYF.